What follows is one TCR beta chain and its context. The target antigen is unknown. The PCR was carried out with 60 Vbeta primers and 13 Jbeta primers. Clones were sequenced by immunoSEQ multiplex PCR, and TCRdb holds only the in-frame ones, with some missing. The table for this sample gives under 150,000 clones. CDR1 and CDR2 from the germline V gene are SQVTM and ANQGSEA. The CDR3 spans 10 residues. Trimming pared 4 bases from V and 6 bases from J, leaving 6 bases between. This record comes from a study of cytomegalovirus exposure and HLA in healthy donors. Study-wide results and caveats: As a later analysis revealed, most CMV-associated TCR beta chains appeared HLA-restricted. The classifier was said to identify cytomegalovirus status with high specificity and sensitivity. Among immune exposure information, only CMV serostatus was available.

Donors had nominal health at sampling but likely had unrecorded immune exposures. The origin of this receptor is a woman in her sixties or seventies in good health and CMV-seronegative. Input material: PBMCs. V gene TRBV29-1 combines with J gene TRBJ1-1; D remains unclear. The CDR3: CSVVRAEAFF. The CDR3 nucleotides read TGCAGCGTTGTCCGGGCTGAAGCTTTCTTT.